The rows below give T cell receptor beta chains drawn from one sample of a study of blood T cell repertoires in COVID-19. Using immunoSEQ multiplex PCR, the repertoire was profiled, and TCRdb retains in-frame clones only, with some absent. The data show about 29,000 clones, over 75% seen once. The material sequenced was peripheral blood. These receptors were taken from a woman in her 70s with active or convalescent COVID-19. Both conserved end residues are part of each CDR3. Fields, in order: CDR3 length, V gene, J gene, D gene, clone size, CDR3 protein, CDR3 DNA. A D gene is named only where the DNA matches it firmly. Expanded clones get a size class; other rows say once, few or many, or leave the size out.

cdr3_length: 12
v_call: TRBV2
j_call: TRBJ1-2
d_call: .
clone_size: .
cdr3_aa: CASGQVNYGYTF
cdr3_nt: TGTGCGTCAGGCCAGGTGAACTATGGCTACACCTTC

cdr3_length: 14
v_call: TRBV27
j_call: TRBJ1-1
d_call: .
clone_size: .
cdr3_aa: CASSLNRMNTEAFF
cdr3_nt: TGTGCCAGCAGTTTGAACAGAATGAACACTGAAGCTTTCTTT

cdr3_length: 14
v_call: TRBV6-5
j_call: TRBJ1-5
d_call: TRBD1
clone_size: .
cdr3_aa: CASRDRYSNQPQHF
cdr3_nt: TGTGCCAGCAGGGACAGGTATAGCAATCAGCCCCAGCATTTT

cdr3_length: 15
v_call: TRBV9
j_call: TRBJ2-2
d_call: TRBD1
clone_size: .
cdr3_aa: CASSPWDSSAGELFF
cdr3_nt: TGTGCCAGCAGCCCTTGGGACAGTTCCGCCGGGGAGCTGTTTTTT

cdr3_length: 14
v_call: TRBV18
j_call: TRBJ1-5
d_call: .
clone_size: .
cdr3_aa: CASSQYAVNQPQHF
cdr3_nt: TGTGCCAGCTCACAGTATGCGGTCAATCAGCCCCAGCATTTT

cdr3_length: 15
v_call: TRBV7-9
j_call: TRBJ2-7
d_call: .
clone_size: .
cdr3_aa: CASSPDRLSSYEQYF
cdr3_nt: TGTGCCAGCAGCCCGGACAGACTTAGCTCCTACGAGCAGTACTTC

cdr3_length: 15
v_call: TRBV28
j_call: TRBJ2-1
d_call: TRBD2
clone_size: .
cdr3_aa: CASSLLAGVSNEQFF
cdr3_nt: TGTGCCAGCAGTTTATTAGCGGGAGTTAGCAATGAGCAGTTCTTC

cdr3_length: 16
v_call: TRBV7-8
j_call: TRBJ2-1
d_call: .
clone_size: .
cdr3_aa: CASSPKRVGAFNEQFF
cdr3_nt: TGTGCCAGCAGCCCCAAGAGGGTGGGGGCCTTCAATGAGCAGTTCTTC

cdr3_length: 17
v_call: TRBV15
j_call: TRBJ2-1
d_call: .
clone_size: .
cdr3_aa: CATSRDRSSNPYNEQFF
cdr3_nt: TGTGCCACCAGCAGAGATCGTAGCTCTAACCCTTACAATGAGCAGTTCTTC

cdr3_length: 15
v_call: TRBV28
j_call: TRBJ2-5
d_call: TRBD2
clone_size: .
cdr3_aa: CASSAREGLSETQYF
cdr3_nt: TGTGCCAGCAGTGCGCGGGAGGGACTTTCAGAGACCCAGTACTTC

cdr3_length: 16
v_call: TRBV25-1
j_call: TRBJ1-6
d_call: TRBD1
clone_size: .
cdr3_aa: CASSDDRGAQNSPLHF
cdr3_nt: TGTGCCAGCAGTGACGACAGGGGGGCTCAAAATTCACCCCTCCACTTT

cdr3_length: 14
v_call: TRBV7-9
j_call: TRBJ2-5
d_call: .
clone_size: few
cdr3_aa: CASSPGERSGTQYF
cdr3_nt: TGTGCCAGCAGCCCCGGGGAGCGTTCGGGGACCCAGTACTTC

cdr3_length: 17
v_call: TRBV5-1
j_call: TRBJ2-6
d_call: TRBD2
clone_size: .
cdr3_aa: CASSLVVRGAGANVLTF
cdr3_nt: TGCGCCAGCAGCTTGGTAGTTCGGGGGGCTGGGGCCAACGTCCTGACTTTC

cdr3_length: 15
v_call: TRBV5-1
j_call: TRBJ2-2
d_call: TRBD2
clone_size: few
cdr3_aa: CASSPGLAGAGELFF
cdr3_nt: TGCGCCAGCAGCCCGGGACTAGCGGGAGCCGGGGAGCTGTTTTTT

cdr3_length: 16
v_call: TRBV7-9
j_call: TRBJ1-2
d_call: TRBD1
clone_size: .
cdr3_aa: CASKNPGTGGNYGYTF
cdr3_nt: TGTGCCAGCAAGAACCCCGGGACAGGGGGTAACTATGGCTACACCTTC

cdr3_length: 16
v_call: TRBV7-8
j_call: TRBJ2-3
d_call: TRBD2
clone_size: .
cdr3_aa: CASSLLAGGSTDTQYF
cdr3_nt: TGTGCCAGCAGCCTCCTAGCGGGAGGATCCACAGATACGCAGTATTTT

cdr3_length: 14
v_call: TRBV28
j_call: TRBJ1-1
d_call: .
clone_size: few
cdr3_aa: CAGGAGPMNTEAFF
cdr3_nt: TGTGCCGGGGGGGCAGGGCCCATGAACACTGAAGCTTTCTTT

cdr3_length: 15
v_call: TRBV7-6
j_call: TRBJ1-4
d_call: TRBD1
clone_size: few
cdr3_aa: CASSFHGTGNEKLFF
cdr3_nt: TGTGCCAGCAGCTTCCACGGGACAGGGAATGAAAAACTGTTTTTT

cdr3_length: 13
v_call: TRBV2
j_call: TRBJ1-1
d_call: .
clone_size: .
cdr3_aa: CAVRGRTGPAAFF
cdr3_nt: TGTGCTGTTAGGGGAAGAACAGGACCAGCCGCTTTCTTT

cdr3_length: 13
v_call: TRBV5-1
j_call: TRBJ1-2
d_call: TRBD1
clone_size: few
cdr3_aa: CASSPGTGYGYTF
cdr3_nt: TGCGCCAGCAGTCCAGGGACAGGCTATGGCTACACCTTC

cdr3_length: 15
v_call: TRBV19
j_call: TRBJ1-1
d_call: TRBD1
clone_size: once
cdr3_aa: CASSLGQGRNTEAFF
cdr3_nt: TGTGCCAGTAGCCTAGGACAGGGGAGAAACACTGAAGCTTTCTTT

cdr3_length: 14
v_call: TRBV19
j_call: TRBJ2-7
d_call: .
clone_size: .
cdr3_aa: CASSPTALSYEQYF
cdr3_nt: TGTGCCAGTAGTCCCACAGCCCTCTCCTACGAGCAATACTTC

cdr3_length: 20
v_call: TRBV7-8
j_call: TRBJ1-5
d_call: TRBD1
clone_size: .
cdr3_aa: CASSLVVGTVGARGNQPQHF
cdr3_nt: TGTGCCAGCAGCTTAGTGGTAGGGACAGTAGGGGCTCGAGGCAATCAGCCCCAGCATTTT

cdr3_length: 13
v_call: TRBV2
j_call: TRBJ1-1
d_call: .
clone_size: few
cdr3_aa: CASSESWNTEAFF
cdr3_nt: TGTGCCAGCAGTGAATCATGGAACACTGAAGCTTTCTTT

cdr3_length: 15
v_call: TRBV5-1
j_call: TRBJ2-1
d_call: TRBD2
clone_size: once
cdr3_aa: CASSITSVRYNEQFF
cdr3_nt: TGCGCCAGCAGCATCACTAGCGTAAGATACAATGAGCAGTTCTTC

cdr3_length: 18
v_call: TRBV28
j_call: TRBJ1-2
d_call: TRBD1
clone_size: .
cdr3_aa: CASSRNRDSFRNRRGYTF
cdr3_nt: TGTGCCAGCAGCCGAAACCGGGACAGCTTTCGGAATAGGAGAGGCTACACCTTC

cdr3_length: 16
v_call: TRBV2
j_call: TRBJ2-6
d_call: .
clone_size: .
cdr3_aa: CASSSQQITGANVLTF
cdr3_nt: TGTGCCAGCAGTTCCCAACAGATTACTGGGGCCAACGTCCTGACTTTC

cdr3_length: 13
v_call: TRBV3-1/TRBV3-2
j_call: TRBJ1-6
d_call: .
clone_size: .
cdr3_aa: CASSPILLSPLHF
cdr3_nt: TGTGCCAGCAGCCCTATCCTGCTATCACCCCTCCACTTT

cdr3_length: 11
v_call: TRBV6-6
j_call: TRBJ1-1
d_call: .
clone_size: .
cdr3_aa: CASSPLNEAFF
cdr3_nt: TGTGCCAGCAGCCCCCTTAATGAAGCTTTCTTT

cdr3_length: 15
v_call: TRBV7-9
j_call: TRBJ2-1
d_call: TRBD2
clone_size: .
cdr3_aa: CASSRTSGRGSEQFF
cdr3_nt: TGTGCCAGCAGCCGGACTAGCGGGAGGGGATCTGAGCAGTTCTTC

cdr3_length: 16
v_call: TRBV27
j_call: TRBJ2-7
d_call: TRBD2
clone_size: .
cdr3_aa: CASSSQTSGRRYEQYF
cdr3_nt: TGTGCCAGCAGTTCGCAGACTAGCGGGAGGAGATACGAGCAGTACTTC

cdr3_length: 14
v_call: TRBV28
j_call: TRBJ1-5
d_call: TRBD1
clone_size: .
cdr3_aa: CASSPRQGRQPQHF
cdr3_nt: TGTGCCAGCAGTCCCCGACAGGGGAGACAGCCCCAGCATTTT

cdr3_length: 15
v_call: TRBV3-1/TRBV3-2
j_call: TRBJ2-1
d_call: .
clone_size: .
cdr3_aa: CASSQDRGAYNEQFF
cdr3_nt: TGTGCCAGCAGCCAAGACAGGGGAGCCTACAATGAGCAGTTCTTC

cdr3_length: 15
v_call: TRBV30
j_call: TRBJ1-3
d_call: .
clone_size: few
cdr3_aa: CAWSVWGGGGNTIYF
cdr3_nt: TGTGCCTGGAGTGTCTGGGGGGGCGGTGGAAACACCATATATTTT

cdr3_length: 15
v_call: TRBV19
j_call: TRBJ1-6
d_call: .
clone_size: .
cdr3_aa: CASSIRTVNNSPLHF
cdr3_nt: TGTGCCAGTAGTATCAGGACAGTAAACAATTCACCCCTCCACTTT

cdr3_length: 16
v_call: TRBV3-1/TRBV3-2
j_call: TRBJ1-4
d_call: .
clone_size: once
cdr3_aa: CASSQPSVVSRAKLFF
cdr3_nt: TGTGCTAGCAGCCAGCCAAGTGTGGTGTCGCGCGCAAAACTGTTTTTT

cdr3_length: 15
v_call: TRBV29-1
j_call: TRBJ2-6
d_call: TRBD1
clone_size: few
cdr3_aa: CSVGQGGSGANVLTF
cdr3_nt: TGCAGCGTTGGACAGGGCGGCTCTGGGGCCAACGTCCTGACTTTC

cdr3_length: 13
v_call: TRBV28
j_call: TRBJ2-5
d_call: .
clone_size: .
cdr3_aa: CASSDGGKETQYF
cdr3_nt: TGTGCCAGCAGCGATGGAGGGAAGGAGACCCAGTACTTC

cdr3_length: 17
v_call: TRBV20-1
j_call: TRBJ2-1
d_call: TRBD2
clone_size: .
cdr3_aa: CSASRFRVGDYDNEQFF
cdr3_nt: TGCAGTGCTAGTCGGTTCCGGGTCGGGGACTACGACAATGAGCAGTTCTTC

cdr3_length: 14
v_call: TRBV24-1
j_call: TRBJ2-7
d_call: TRBD1
clone_size: .
cdr3_aa: CATSSTGGSYEQYF
cdr3_nt: TGTGCCACCAGTTCGACAGGGGGATCCTACGAGCAGTACTTC

cdr3_length: 14
v_call: TRBV2
j_call: TRBJ1-6
d_call: TRBD1
clone_size: .
cdr3_aa: CASSLTGDHSPLHF
cdr3_nt: TGTGCCAGCAGTTTGACAGGGGACCATTCACCCCTCCACTTT